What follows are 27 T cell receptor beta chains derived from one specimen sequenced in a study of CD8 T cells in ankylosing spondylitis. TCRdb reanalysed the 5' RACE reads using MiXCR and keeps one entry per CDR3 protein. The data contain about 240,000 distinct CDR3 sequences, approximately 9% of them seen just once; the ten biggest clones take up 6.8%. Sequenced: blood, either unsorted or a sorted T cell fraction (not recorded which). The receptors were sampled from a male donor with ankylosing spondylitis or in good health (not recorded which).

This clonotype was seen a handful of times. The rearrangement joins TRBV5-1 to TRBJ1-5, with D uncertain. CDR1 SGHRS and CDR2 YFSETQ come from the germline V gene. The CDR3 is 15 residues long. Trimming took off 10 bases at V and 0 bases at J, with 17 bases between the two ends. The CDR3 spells CAYSKGPYSNQPQHF. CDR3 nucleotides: TGCGCCTACTCGAAAGGCCCCTATAGCAATCAGCCCCAGCATTTT.

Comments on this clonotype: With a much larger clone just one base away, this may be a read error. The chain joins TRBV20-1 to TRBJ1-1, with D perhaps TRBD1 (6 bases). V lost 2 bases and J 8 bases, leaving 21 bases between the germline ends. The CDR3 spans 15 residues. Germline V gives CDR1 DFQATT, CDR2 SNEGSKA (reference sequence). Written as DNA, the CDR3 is TGCAGTGCTAGAAACCCCACACAGGGTACAGACGAAGCTTTCTTT. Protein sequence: CSARNPTQGTDEAFF.

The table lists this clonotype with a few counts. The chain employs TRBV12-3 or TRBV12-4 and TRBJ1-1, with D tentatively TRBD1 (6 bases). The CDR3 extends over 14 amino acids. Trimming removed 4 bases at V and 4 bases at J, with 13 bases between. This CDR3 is CASSWAGAATEAFF. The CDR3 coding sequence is TGTGCCAGCAGTTGGGCAGGGGCGGCCACTGAAGCTTTCTTT.

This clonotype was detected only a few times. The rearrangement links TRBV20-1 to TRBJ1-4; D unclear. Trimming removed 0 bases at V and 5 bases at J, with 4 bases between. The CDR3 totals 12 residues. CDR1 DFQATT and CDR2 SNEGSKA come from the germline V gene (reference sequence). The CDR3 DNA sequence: TGCAGTGCTAGAGACCGAAATGAAAAACTGTTTTTT. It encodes CSARDRNEKLFF.

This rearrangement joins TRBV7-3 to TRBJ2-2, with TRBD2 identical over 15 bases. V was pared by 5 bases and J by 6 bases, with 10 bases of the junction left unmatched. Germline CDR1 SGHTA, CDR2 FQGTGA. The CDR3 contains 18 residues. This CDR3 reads CASSPRTSGGELAGELFF. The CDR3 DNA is TGTGCCAGCAGCCCCCGGACTAGCGGGGGGGAACTTGCCGGGGAGCTGTTTTTT. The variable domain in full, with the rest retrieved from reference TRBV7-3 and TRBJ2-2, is GAGVSQTPSNKVTEKGKYVELRCDPISGHTALYWYRQSLGQGPEFLIYFQGTGAADDSGLPNDRFFAVRPEGSVSTLKIQRTERGDSAVYLCASSPRTSGGELAGELFFGEGSRLTVL.

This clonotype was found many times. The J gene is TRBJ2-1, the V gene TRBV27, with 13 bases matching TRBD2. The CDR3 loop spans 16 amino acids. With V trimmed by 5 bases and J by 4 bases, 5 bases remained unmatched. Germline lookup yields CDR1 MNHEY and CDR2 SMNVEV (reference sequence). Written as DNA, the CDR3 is TGTGCCAGCAGTCTTTTACTAGCGGGGGGGTACAATGAGCAGTTCTTC. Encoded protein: CASSLLLAGGYNEQFF.

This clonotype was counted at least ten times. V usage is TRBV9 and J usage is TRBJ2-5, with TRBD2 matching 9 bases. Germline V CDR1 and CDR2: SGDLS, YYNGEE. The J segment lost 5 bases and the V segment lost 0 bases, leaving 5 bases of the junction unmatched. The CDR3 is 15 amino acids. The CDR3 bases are TGTGCCAGCAGCGTAGATAGCGGGAGAGGCGAGACCCAGTACTTC. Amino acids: CASSVDSGRGETQYF.

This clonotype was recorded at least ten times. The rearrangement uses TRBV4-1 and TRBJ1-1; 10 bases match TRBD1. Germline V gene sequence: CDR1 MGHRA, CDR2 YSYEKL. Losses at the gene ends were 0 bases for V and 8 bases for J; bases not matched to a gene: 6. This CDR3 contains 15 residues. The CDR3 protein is CASSQEPGTGEEAFF. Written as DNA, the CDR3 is TGCGCCAGCAGCCAAGAACCCGGGACAGGGGAGGAAGCTTTCTTT.

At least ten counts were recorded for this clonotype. The CDR3 sequence is CASTRGGLSGELFF. The CDR3 DNA reads as TGTGCCAGCACGCGGGGGGGGCTTTCCGGGGAGCTGTTTTTT. The chain is built from TRBV7-8 and TRBJ2-2, with TRBD2 matching 9 bases. With V trimmed by 7 bases and J by 6 bases, 6 bases remained unmatched. Germline loops: CDR1 SGHVS, CDR2 FQNEAQ. There are 14 residues in the CDR3.

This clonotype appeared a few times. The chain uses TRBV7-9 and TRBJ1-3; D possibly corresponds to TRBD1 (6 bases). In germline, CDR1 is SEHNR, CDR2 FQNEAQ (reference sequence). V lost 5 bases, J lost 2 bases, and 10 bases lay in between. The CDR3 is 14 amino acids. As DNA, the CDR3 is TGTGCCAGCAGCGCCCAGGGGACTGGAAACACCATATATTTT. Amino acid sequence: CASSAQGTGNTIYF.

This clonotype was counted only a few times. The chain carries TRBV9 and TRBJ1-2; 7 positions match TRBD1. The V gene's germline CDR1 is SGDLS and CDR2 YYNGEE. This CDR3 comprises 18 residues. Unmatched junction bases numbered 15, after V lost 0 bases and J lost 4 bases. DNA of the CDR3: TGTGCCAGCAGCGTAGAGTACAGGACAGGAACCCGGGGCTATGGCTACACCTTC. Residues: CASSVEYRTGTRGYGYTF.

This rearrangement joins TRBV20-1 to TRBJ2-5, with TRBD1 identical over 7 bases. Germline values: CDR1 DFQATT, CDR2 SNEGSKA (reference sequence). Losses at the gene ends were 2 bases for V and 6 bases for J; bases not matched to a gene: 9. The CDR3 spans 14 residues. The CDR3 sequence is CSARITTGKQTQYF. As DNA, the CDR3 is TGCAGTGCTAGAATCACGACAGGGAAGCAGACCCAGTACTTC.

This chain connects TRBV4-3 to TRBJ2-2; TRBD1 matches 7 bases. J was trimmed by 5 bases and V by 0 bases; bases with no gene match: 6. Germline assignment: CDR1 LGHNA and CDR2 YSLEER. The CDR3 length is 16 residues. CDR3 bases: TGCGCCAGCAGCCAAGATGTCGACAGGGTGACCGGGGAGCTGTTTTTT. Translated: CASSQDVDRVTGELFF.

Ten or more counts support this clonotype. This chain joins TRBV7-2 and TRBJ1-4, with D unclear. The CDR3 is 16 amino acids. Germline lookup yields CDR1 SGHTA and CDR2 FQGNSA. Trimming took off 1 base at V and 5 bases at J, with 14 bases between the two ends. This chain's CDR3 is CASSLVWSSRNEKLFF. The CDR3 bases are TGTGCCAGCAGCTTAGTTTGGTCGTCCCGCAATGAAAAACTGTTTTTT. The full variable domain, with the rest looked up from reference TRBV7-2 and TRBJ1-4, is GAGVSQSPSNKVTEKGKDVELRCDPISGHTALYWYRQSLGQGLEFLIYFQGNSAPDKSGLPSDRFSAERTGGSVSTLTIQRTQQEDSAVYLCASSLVWSSRNEKLFFGSGTQLSVL.

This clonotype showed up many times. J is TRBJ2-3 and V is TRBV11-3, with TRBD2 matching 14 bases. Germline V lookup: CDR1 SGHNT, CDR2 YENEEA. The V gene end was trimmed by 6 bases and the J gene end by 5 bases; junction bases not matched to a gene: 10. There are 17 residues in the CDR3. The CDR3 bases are TGTGCCAGCAGATCCGGGACTAGCGGGAGTAATCGAGATACGCAGTATTTT. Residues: CASRSGTSGSNRDTQYF. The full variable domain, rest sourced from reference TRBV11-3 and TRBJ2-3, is EAGVVQSPRYKIIEKKQPVAFWCNPISGHNTLYWYLQNLGQGPELLIRYENEEAVDDSQLPKDRFSAERLKGVDSTLKIQPAELGDSAVYLCASRSGTSGSNRDTQYFGPGTRLTVL.

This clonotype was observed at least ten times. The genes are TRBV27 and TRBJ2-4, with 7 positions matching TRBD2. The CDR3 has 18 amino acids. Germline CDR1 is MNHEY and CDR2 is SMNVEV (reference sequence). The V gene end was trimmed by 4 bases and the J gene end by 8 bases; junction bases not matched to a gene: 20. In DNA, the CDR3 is TGTGCCAGCAGTTCGCGAGACAACGCTGGGGGGGGTGGGGACATTCAGTACTTC. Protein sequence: CASSSRDNAGGGGDIQYF.

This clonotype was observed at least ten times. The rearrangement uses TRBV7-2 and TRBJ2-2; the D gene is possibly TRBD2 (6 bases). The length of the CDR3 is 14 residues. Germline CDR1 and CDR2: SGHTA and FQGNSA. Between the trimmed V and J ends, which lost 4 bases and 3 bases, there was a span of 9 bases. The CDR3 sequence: CASSSLADTGELFF. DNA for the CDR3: TGTGCCAGCAGCTCACTAGCAGACACCGGGGAGCTGTTTTTT.

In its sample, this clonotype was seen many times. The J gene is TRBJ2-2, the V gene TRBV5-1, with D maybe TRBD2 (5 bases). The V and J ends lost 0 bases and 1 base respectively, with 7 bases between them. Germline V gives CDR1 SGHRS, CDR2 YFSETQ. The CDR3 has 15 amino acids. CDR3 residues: CASSLVGENTGELFF. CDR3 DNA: TGCGCCAGCAGCTTGGTGGGAGAGAACACCGGGGAGCTGTTTTTT.

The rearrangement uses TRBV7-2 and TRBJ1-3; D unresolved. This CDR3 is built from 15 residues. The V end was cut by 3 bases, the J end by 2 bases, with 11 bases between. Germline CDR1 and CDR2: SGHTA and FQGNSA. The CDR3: CASSFGLPTGNTIYF. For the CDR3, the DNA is TGTGCCAGCAGCTTCGGGTTACCTACTGGAAACACCATATATTTT.

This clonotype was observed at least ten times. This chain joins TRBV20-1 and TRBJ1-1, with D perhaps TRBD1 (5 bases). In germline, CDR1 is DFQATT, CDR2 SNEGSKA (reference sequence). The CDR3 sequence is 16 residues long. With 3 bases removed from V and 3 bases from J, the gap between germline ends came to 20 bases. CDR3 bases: TGCAGTGCTAGTTATGGGGGGGGGAGGCTTGACACTGAAGCTTTCTTT. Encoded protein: CSASYGGGRLDTEAFF.

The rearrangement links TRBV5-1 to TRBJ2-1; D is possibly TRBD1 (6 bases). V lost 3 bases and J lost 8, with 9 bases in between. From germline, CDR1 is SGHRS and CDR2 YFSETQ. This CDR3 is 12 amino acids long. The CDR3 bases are TGCGCCAGCAGCTCCGAGGGGGATGAGCAGTTCTTC. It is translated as CASSSEGDEQFF.

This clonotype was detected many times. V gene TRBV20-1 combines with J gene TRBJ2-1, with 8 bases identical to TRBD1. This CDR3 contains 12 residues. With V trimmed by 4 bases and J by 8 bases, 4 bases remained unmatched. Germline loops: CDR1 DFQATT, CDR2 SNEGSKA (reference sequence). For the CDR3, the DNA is TGCAGTGCTAACGACAGGGGATATGAGCAGTTCTTC. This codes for CSANDRGYEQFF.

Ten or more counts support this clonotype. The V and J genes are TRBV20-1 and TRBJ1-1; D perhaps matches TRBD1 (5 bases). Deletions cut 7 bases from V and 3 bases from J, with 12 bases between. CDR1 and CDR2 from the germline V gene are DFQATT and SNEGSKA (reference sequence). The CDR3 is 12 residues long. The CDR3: CSVMAGDTEAFF. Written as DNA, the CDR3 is TGCAGTGTCATGGCGGGGGACACTGAAGCTTTCTTT.

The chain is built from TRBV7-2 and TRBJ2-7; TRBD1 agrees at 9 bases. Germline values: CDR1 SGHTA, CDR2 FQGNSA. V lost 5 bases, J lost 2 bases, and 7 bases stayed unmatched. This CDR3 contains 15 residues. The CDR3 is CASSISQGAPYEQYF. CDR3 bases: TGTGCCAGCAGCATATCACAGGGGGCGCCCTACGAGCAGTACTTC.

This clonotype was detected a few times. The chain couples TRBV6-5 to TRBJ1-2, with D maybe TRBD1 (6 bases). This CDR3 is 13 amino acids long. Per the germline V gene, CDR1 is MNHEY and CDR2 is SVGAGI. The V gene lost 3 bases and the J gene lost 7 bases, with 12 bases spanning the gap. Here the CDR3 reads CASSYKGGSGYTF. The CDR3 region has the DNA TGTGCCAGCAGTTATAAGGGGGGCTCTGGCTACACCTTC.

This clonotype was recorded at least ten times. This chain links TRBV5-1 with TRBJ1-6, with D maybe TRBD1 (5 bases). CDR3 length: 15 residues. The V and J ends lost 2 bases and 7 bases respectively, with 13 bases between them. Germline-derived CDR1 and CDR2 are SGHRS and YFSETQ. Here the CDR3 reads CASSFGGLENSPLHF. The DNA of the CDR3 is TGCGCCAGCAGCTTCGGGGGTTTGGAGAATTCACCCCTCCACTTT.

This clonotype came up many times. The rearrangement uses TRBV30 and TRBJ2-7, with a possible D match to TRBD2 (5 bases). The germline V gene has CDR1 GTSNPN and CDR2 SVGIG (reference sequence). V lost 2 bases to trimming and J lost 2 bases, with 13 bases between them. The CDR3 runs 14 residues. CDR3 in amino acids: CAWSPRRTPYEQYF. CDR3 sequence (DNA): TGTGCCTGGAGTCCCCGAAGGACTCCCTACGAGCAGTACTTC.